This paragraph covers one T cell receptor beta chain sequence. These data originate in a study of blood T cells in healthy people across ages. With a J-beta primer mix and a sample-barcoded 5' primer, a second PCR ran roughly 6 to 11 cycles. A single record per CDR3 protein comes from TCRdb applying MiXCR to the 5' RACE reads. The sample lists 730,000 or so distinct CDR3 sequences, approximately 40% occurring once. With V trimmed by 3 bases and J by 3 bases, 11 bases remained unmatched. The CDR3 is 17 residues long. The germline CDR1 and CDR2 sequences are LGHNA and YSLEER. Material for sequencing was blood. The J gene is TRBJ2-1, the V gene TRBV4-3; TRBD2 agrees at 7 bases. This sequence originates from a man of 80 years or more in good health. In DNA, the CDR3 is TGCGCCAGCAGCCAGGATAGAGCGGGGAATTACTACAATGAGCAGTTCTTC. Translating it yields CASSQDRAGNYYNEQFF.